This entry lists 18 T cell receptor beta chains sequenced from one sample in a study of PD-1 blockade in classical Hodgkin lymphoma. This table comes from immunoSEQ multiplex PCR, and its TCRdb copy is limited to in-frame clones, with some not included. The table lists about 12,000 clones, about 88% of them singletons. Time point meaning: cycle 4 day 1 (C4D1), after less than seven weeks of nivolumab. Every patient relapsed after autologous stem cell transplantation, and brentuximab vedotin exposure varied. CD8+ T cell isolation from thawed PBMCs was performed by magnetic negative selection. Sequencing was performed on CD8+ T cells from blood, taken before the fourth cycle of nivolumab. The receptors shown here come from a human donor with classical Hodgkin lymphoma. The donor label of this sample is uncertain.

The chain couples TRBV14 to TRBJ2-5; 14 bases are a match to TRBD2. The CDR3 spans 16 residues. The V gene's germline CDR1 is SGHDN and CDR2 FVKESK. J was trimmed by 5 bases and V by 3 bases; bases with no gene match: 5. The CDR3 reads CASSQGLAGVWETQYF. CDR3 DNA: TGTGCCAGCAGCCAGGGACTAGCGGGAGTCTGGGAGACCCAGTACTTC.

The genes are TRBV10-3 and TRBJ1-4, with a tentative D call TRBD1 (6 bases). CDR3 length equals 15 residues. Germline CDR1 ENHRY, CDR2 SYGVKD. The CDR3 loop is CHPPPQGPTNEKLFF. The CDR3 DNA reads as TGTCACCCCCCCCCACAGGGACCGACTAATGAAAAACTGTTTTTT.

V gene TRBV27 combines with J gene TRBJ2-7; perhaps TRBD2 as D (6 bases). Germline assignment: CDR1 MNHEY and CDR2 SMNVEV (reference sequence). Trimming took 5 bases from V and 1 from J, leaving 12 bases between them. The CDR3 consists of 14 residues. In DNA, the CDR3 is TGTGCCAGCAGTCCGGGGGTAGGGTCCTACGAGCAGTACTTC. This translates into CASSPGVGSYEQYF.

This chain connects TRBV27 to TRBJ2-7; possibly TRBD1 for D (5 bases). The CDR3 runs to 14 residues. In germline, CDR1 is MNHEY, CDR2 SMNVEV (reference sequence). V lost 6 bases, J lost 2 bases, and 14 bases lay in between. CDR3 bases: TGTGCCAGCAGCGGACAAGACGGAGCCTACGAGCAGTACTTC. Translation gives CASSGQDGAYEQYF.

The V gene is TRBV4-1, the J gene TRBJ2-1; TRBD2 matches 7 bases. Germline V lookup: CDR1 MGHRA, CDR2 YSYEKL. The CDR3 length is 15 residues. J lost 7 bases, V lost 2 bases, and 8 bases had no gene match. The CDR3 coding sequence is TGCGCCAGCAGCCAACTAGCGGCACCTGTGAATGAGCAGTTCTTC. Its translation is CASSQLAAPVNEQFF.

The V and J genes are TRBV7-2 and TRBJ2-7, with D unclear. V shed 6 bases and J shed 2 bases, with 17 bases lying between them. The CDR3 has 15 residues. The germline V gene has CDR1 SGHTA and CDR2 FQGNSA. The CDR3 spells CASSRLGSSPYEQYF. The CDR3 DNA reads TGTGCCAGCAGTCGTTTGGGTTCCAGCCCCTACGAGCAGTACTTC. Looking up the rest from reference TRBV7-2 and TRBJ2-7 gives the full variable domain: GAGVSQSPSNKVTEKGKDVELRCDPISGHTALYWYRQSLGQGLEFLIYFQGNSAPDKSGLPSDRFSAERTGGSVSTLTIQRTQQEDSAVYLCASSRLGSSPYEQYFGPGTRLTVT.

The chain has TRBV5-4 and TRBJ1-1; a weak D match, TRBD1 (5 bases). Germline assignment: CDR1 SGHNT and CDR2 YYREEE (reference sequence). This CDR3 region has 13 residues. The ends were cut back, 2 bases at V and 4 bases at J, with 9 bases in the middle. CDR3 coding DNA: TGTGCCAGCAGCTTAGAGGGGAGCACTGAAGCTTTCTTT. The encoded protein is CASSLEGSTEAFF.

The gene calls are TRBV7-6 and TRBJ2-1; perhaps D is TRBD1 or TRBD2 (5 bases each). Trimming left V 7 bases short and J 10 bases short, with 17 bases between. Germline V CDR1 and CDR2: SGHVS, FNYEAQ. The CDR3 covers 13 residues. Written as DNA, the CDR3 is TGTGCCAGCACCCCGATGATGGGGGACGAGCAGTTCTTC. Its translation: CASTPMMGDEQFF.

This clone was seen once. The genes are TRBV4-1 and TRBJ2-7, with D uncertain. CDR1 and CDR2 (germline): MGHRA, YSYEKL. This CDR3 has 15 amino acids. V dropped 4 bases and J dropped 0 bases, with 13 bases sitting between them. The CDR3 sequence: CASSLTSSSSYEQYF. Written as DNA, the CDR3 is TGCGCCAGCAGCCTGACAAGCTCAAGCTCCTACGAGCAGTACTTC.

The V gene is TRBV6-5, the J gene TRBJ2-2, with D perhaps matching TRBD1 (6 bases). Trimming took off 6 bases at V and 0 bases at J, with 11 bases between the two ends. The CDR3 length is 15 residues. Per the germline V gene, CDR1 is MNHEY and CDR2 is SVGAGI. The CDR3 sequence: CASSRGQTNTGELFF. CDR3 in DNA: TGTGCCAGCAGCCGGGGACAAACGAACACCGGGGAGCTGTTTTTT.

The chain combines TRBV6-5 with TRBJ2-7; unclear D gene. V was shortened by 0 bases and J by 0 bases, with 9 bases between the two germline ends. This CDR3 is built from 15 residues. The germline CDR1 and CDR2 sequences are MNHEY and SVGAGI. The CDR3 is CASSYSGLRSYEQYF. The DNA of the CDR3 is TGTGCCAGCAGTTACTCTGGCTTACGCTCCTACGAGCAGTACTTC.

V usage is TRBV7-2 and J usage is TRBJ1-1; D gene uncertain. Per the germline V gene, CDR1 is SGHTA and CDR2 is FQGNSA. CDR3 size: 15 residues. V lost 1 base and J 4 bases, leaving 13 bases between the germline ends. CDR3 loop: CASSLELWFGTEAFF. The CDR3 DNA reads as TGTGCCAGCAGCTTAGAATTATGGTTTGGCACTGAAGCTTTCTTT.

The CDR3 bases are TGCGCCAGCAGCCAGGACTACCTAGGAACACAAGAGACCCAGTACTTC. As protein: CASSQDYLGTQETQYF. V and J are TRBV4-1 and TRBJ2-5; TRBD2 might be the D (6 bases). The CDR3 runs 16 residues. Trimming removed 3 bases at V and 2 bases at J, with 16 bases between. CDR1 and CDR2 from the germline V gene are MGHRA and YSYEKL.

V usage is TRBV5-6 and J usage is TRBJ2-5; TRBD2 matches at 10 bases. The V and J ends lost 4 bases and 4 bases, in that order; junction bases with no gene match: 7. CDR1 is SGHDT, CDR2 YYEEEE, per germline. CDR3 length equals 15 residues. The CDR3 sequence is CASSLLAGVAETQYF. Written as DNA, the CDR3 is TGTGCCAGCAGCCTCCTAGCGGGAGTAGCAGAGACCCAGTACTTC. Filled out from reference TRBV5-6 and TRBJ2-5, the complete variable domain reads DAGVTQSPTHLIKTRGQQVTLRCSPKSGHDTVSWYQQALGQGPQFIFQYYEEEERQRGNFPDRFSGHQFPNYSSELNVNALLLGDSALYLCASSLLAGVAETQYFGPGTRLLVL.

The chain employs TRBV5-4 and TRBJ2-7, with TRBD1 matching over 8 bases. Germline values: CDR1 SGHNT, CDR2 YYREEE (reference sequence). Trimming at V came to 4 bases and at J to 2 bases, leaving 5 bases not matched to a gene. The CDR3 contains 14 residues. CDR3 DNA: TGTGCCAGCAGCCCTGGCAGGGGGCCCTACGAGCAGTACTTC. Protein product: CASSPGRGPYEQYF.

The J gene is TRBJ2-7, the V gene TRBV7-7; either TRBD1 or TRBD2 may supply D (6 bases each). CDR3 length: 13 amino acids. The V gene lost 6 bases and the J gene lost 5 bases, with 14 bases spanning the gap. Looked up from germline, CDR1 is SSHAT and CDR2 is FNYEAQ (reference sequence). The CDR3 here is CASSYRGANEQYF. The CDR3 region has the DNA TGTGCCAGCAGTTATAGGGGGGCTAACGAGCAGTACTTC.

V usage is TRBV7-6 and J usage is TRBJ1-1, with D possibly matching TRBD1 (6 bases). Trimming left V 5 bases short and J 1 base short, with 11 bases between. Germline values: CDR1 SGHVS, CDR2 FNYEAQ. The CDR3 totals 14 residues. The CDR3 loop reads CASSEGQTNTEAFF. The CDR3 DNA reads TGTGCCAGCAGCGAAGGACAGACGAACACTGAAGCTTTCTTT. The whole variable domain, filled in from reference TRBV7-6 and TRBJ1-1, reads GAGVSQSPRYKVTKRGQDVALRCDPISGHVSLYWYRQALGQGPEFLTYFNYEAQQDKSGLPNDRFSAERPEGSISTLTIQRTEQRDSAMYRCASSEGQTNTEAFFGQGTRLTVV.

Within the sample, this clone is medium-sized. The chain combines TRBV7-8 with TRBJ1-5; 11 bases line up with TRBD1. The ends lost 5 bases at V and 6 bases at J; junction bases unmatched: 6. Germline lookup yields CDR1 SGHVS and CDR2 FQNEAQ. The CDR3 has 15 residues. The CDR3 DNA follows: TGTGCCAGCAGCAAGGACAGGGGGCCGAGTCAGCCCCAGCATTTT. Translation: CASSKDRGPSQPQHF.